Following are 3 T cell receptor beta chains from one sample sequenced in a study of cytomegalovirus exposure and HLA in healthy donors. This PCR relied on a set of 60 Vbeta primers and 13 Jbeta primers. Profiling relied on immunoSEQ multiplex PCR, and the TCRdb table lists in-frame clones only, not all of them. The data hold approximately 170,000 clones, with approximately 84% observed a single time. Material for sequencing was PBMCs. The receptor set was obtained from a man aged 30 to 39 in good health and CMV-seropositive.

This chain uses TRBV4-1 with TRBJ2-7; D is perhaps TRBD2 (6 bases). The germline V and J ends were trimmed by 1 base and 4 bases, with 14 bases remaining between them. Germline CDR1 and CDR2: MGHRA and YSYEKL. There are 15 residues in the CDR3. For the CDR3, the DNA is TGCGCCAGCAGCCAAGTGTGGGGCGGAGGGTACGAGCAGTACGTC. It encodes CASSQVWGGGYEQYV.

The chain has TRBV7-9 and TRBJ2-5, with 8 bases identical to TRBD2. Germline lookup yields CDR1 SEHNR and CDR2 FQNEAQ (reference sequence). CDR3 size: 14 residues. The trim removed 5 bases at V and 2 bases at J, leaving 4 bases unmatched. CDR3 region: CASSQAGAQETQYF. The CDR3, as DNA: TGTGCCAGCAGCCAAGCGGGGGCACAAGAGACCCAGTACTTC.

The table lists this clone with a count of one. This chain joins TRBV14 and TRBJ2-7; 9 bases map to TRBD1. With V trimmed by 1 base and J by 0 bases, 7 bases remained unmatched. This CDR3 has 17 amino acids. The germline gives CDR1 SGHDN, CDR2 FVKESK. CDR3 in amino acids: CASSQGLRTGVSYEQYF. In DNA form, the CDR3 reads TGTGCCAGCAGCCAAGGCCTCCGGACAGGGGTCTCCTACGAGCAGTACTTC. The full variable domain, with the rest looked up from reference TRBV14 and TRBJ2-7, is EAGVTQFPSHSVIEKGQTVTLRCDPISGHDNLYWYRRVMGKEIKFLLHFVKESKQDESGMPNNRFLAERTGGTYSTLKVQPAELEDSGVYFCASSQGLRTGVSYEQYFGPGTRLTVT.